These 30 T cell receptor beta chains share one sample of origin, sequenced in a study of blood T cell repertoires in COVID-19. TCRdb's table, derived via immunoSEQ multiplex PCR, lists solely in-frame clones and lacks some. The repertoire includes 320,000 or so clones, less than 85% of them detected once, and under 2% sits in the top ten. Source material: PBMCs or T cells enriched from blood (not recorded which). The receptors were sampled from a woman in her twenties or thirties who had been exposed to COVID-19.

The genes are TRBV27 and TRBJ1-2, with 12 positions matching TRBD1. The CDR3 spans 17 residues. Germline V gives CDR1 MNHEY, CDR2 SMNVEV (reference sequence). J was trimmed by 2 bases and V by 1 base; bases with no gene match: 5. As DNA, the CDR3 is TGTGCCAGCAGTTTATACGGGACAGGGGGCCGGAACTATGGCTACACCTTC. It encodes CASSLYGTGGRNYGYTF.

The chain has TRBV6-6 and TRBJ2-1; 9 bases match TRBD2. Germline CDR1 is MNHNY and CDR2 is SVGAGI (reference sequence). The ends lost 0 bases at V and 3 bases at J; junction bases unmatched: 3. This CDR3 has 16 amino acids. The CDR3 bases are TGTGCCAGCAGTTACTCGAAAGCGGGGGGCTACAATGAGCAGTTCTTC. Its translation is CASSYSKAGGYNEQFF.

The chain carries TRBV18 and TRBJ2-7, with TRBD1 matching 7 bases. The trim removed 6 bases at V and 2 bases at J, leaving 7 bases unmatched. CDR3 length: 14 residues. The germline CDR1 and CDR2 sequences are KGHSH and LQKENI. This chain's CDR3 is CASSGQDSAYEQYF. DNA for the CDR3: TGTGCCAGCTCCGGACAGGACAGCGCCTACGAGCAGTACTTC.

The rearrangement uses TRBV30 and TRBJ1-2, with 7 bases matching TRBD1. Germline-derived CDR1 and CDR2 are GTSNPN and SVGIG (reference sequence). The CDR3 runs to 13 residues. Unmatched junction bases numbered 11, after V lost 5 bases and J lost 8 bases. The CDR3 loop reads CAWAGDRAQGYTF. The CDR3 DNA sequence: TGTGCCTGGGCAGGAGACAGGGCTCAGGGCTACACCTTC.

V is TRBV7-9 and J is TRBJ2-7; D gene unclear. This CDR3 is built from 12 residues. CDR1 is SEHNR, CDR2 FQNEAQ, per germline (reference sequence). Trimming stripped 3 bases from V and 3 bases from J, with 6 bases between. CDR3 bases: TGTGCCAGCAGCTTCGAGTACTACGAGCAGTACTTC. Translating it yields CASSFEYYEQYF.

This clone was detected a few times. This rearrangement joins TRBV7-2 to TRBJ1-6; the D gene is possibly TRBD1 (6 bases). CDR3 length: 13 amino acids. V was clipped by 5 bases and J by 13 bases, with 15 bases between them. Germline V gene sequence: CDR1 SGHTA, CDR2 FQGNSA. The CDR3 reads CASSPGTFRPLHF. In nucleotides, the CDR3 is TGTGCCAGCAGCCCAGGGACATTCCGCCCCCTCCACTTT. The variable domain in full, completed from reference TRBV7-2 and TRBJ1-6, reads GAGVSQSPSNKVTEKGKDVELRCDPISGHTALYWYRQSLGQGLEFLIYFQGNSAPDKSGLPSDRFSAERTGGSVSTLTIQRTQQEDSAVYLCASSPGTFRPLHFGNGTRLTVT.

The J gene is TRBJ1-6, the V gene TRBV9; D uncertain. The CDR3 sequence is 14 residues long. CDR1 and CDR2 from the germline V gene are SGDLS and YYNGEE. With 3 bases removed from V and 5 bases from J, the gap between germline ends came to 9 bases. The CDR3 protein is CASSGGSDNSPLHF. In nucleotides, the CDR3 is TGTGCCAGCAGCGGCGGCAGCGATAATTCACCCCTCCACTTT. The full variable domain, with the rest looked up from reference TRBV9 and TRBJ1-6, is DSGVTQTPKHLITATGQRVTLRCSPRSGDLSVYWYQQSLDQGLQFLIQYYNGEERAKGNILERFSAQQFPDLHSELNLSSLELGDSALYFCASSGGSDNSPLHFGNGTRLTVT.

This clone occurred once. V is TRBV28 and J is TRBJ1-5; a possible D gene is TRBD1 (6 bases). Germline loops: CDR1 MDHEN, CDR2 SYDVKM. V lost 10 bases and J 5 bases, leaving 15 bases between the germline ends. The CDR3 covers 13 residues. CDR3 sequence (DNA): TGTGCCACCTCATGGGGGCACGATCAGCCCCAGCATTTT. Translation gives CATSWGHDQPQHF.

Concerning this clone: The sample contains more than one DNA sequence encoding this CDR3. CDR3: CASSLSSLPNQPQHF. DNA of the CDR3: TGTGCCAGCAGTTTATCTTCCCTCCCCAATCAGCCCCAGCATTTT. The genes are TRBV27 and TRBJ1-5; unclear D gene. V lost 0 bases to trimming and J lost 3 bases, with 9 bases between them. This CDR3 spans 15 amino acids. The germline gives CDR1 MNHEY, CDR2 SMNVEV (reference sequence).

The gene calls are TRBV5-4 and TRBJ2-7; 11 bases line up with TRBD2. The CDR3 is made up of 18 amino acids. The trim removed 2 bases at V and 0 bases at J, leaving 10 bases unmatched. The V gene's germline CDR1 is SGHNT and CDR2 YYREEE (reference sequence). The CDR3 loop reads CASSLDVTSGTLSYEQYF. The DNA of the CDR3 is TGTGCCAGCAGCTTAGACGTGACTAGCGGGACGCTCTCCTACGAGCAGTACTTC.

V and J are TRBV28 and TRBJ1-1, with D perhaps matching TRBD1 (5 bases). This CDR3 region has 12 residues. CDR1 MDHEN and CDR2 SYDVKM come from the germline V gene. Trimming removed 6 bases at V and 3 bases at J, with 8 bases between. CDR3 sequence reads: CASRQGYTEAFF. In nucleotides, the CDR3 is TGTGCCAGCAGGCAGGGATACACTGAAGCTTTCTTT.

The CDR3 DNA reads as TGTGCCAGCAGCAGTTCCGGGACAGGGGCCACCAATGAGCAGTTCTTC. This sequence encodes CASSSSGTGATNEQFF. The chain couples TRBV28 to TRBJ2-1; 10 nucleotides line up with TRBD1. CDR3 length: 16 residues. V trimming: 6 bases; J trimming: 6 bases; junction bases outside the gene matches: 11. Germline V gene lookup returns CDR1 MDHEN and CDR2 SYDVKM.

The V gene is TRBV9, the J gene TRBJ2-1, with 7 bases lining up with TRBD1. The CDR3 loop spans 13 amino acids. In germline, CDR1 is SGDLS, CDR2 YYNGEE. The J segment lost 12 bases and the V segment lost 3 bases, leaving 9 bases of the junction unmatched. Here the CDR3 reads CASSEGTDRRQFF. In nucleotides, the CDR3 is TGTGCCAGCAGCGAAGGGACAGACCGTAGGCAGTTCTTC.

This chain connects TRBV13 to TRBJ2-5; perhaps TRBD1 as D (6 bases). Trimming took off 2 bases at V and 4 bases at J, with 32 bases between the two ends. This CDR3 is built from 21 residues. The V gene's germline CDR1 is PRHDT and CDR2 FYEKMQ (reference sequence). The CDR3 sequence: CASSLSVRIGQTKNRGETQYF. For the CDR3, the DNA is TGTGCCAGCAGCTTATCGGTTAGAATCGGACAGACCAAAAACCGGGGAGAGACCCAGTACTTC. Variable domain in full (rest from reference TRBV13 and TRBJ2-5): AAGVIQSPRHLIKEKRETATLKCYPIPRHDTVYWYQQGPGQDPQFLISFYEKMQSDKGSIPDRFSAQQFSDYHSELNMSSLELGDSALYFCASSLSVRIGQTKNRGETQYFGPGTRLLVL.

This clone was detected once. The CDR3 region is CASRRTGGEKLFF. The CDR3 DNA sequence: TGTGCCAGCAGGAGGACAGGGGGTGAAAAACTGTTTTTT. The chain links TRBV7-8 to TRBJ1-4, with TRBD1 matching 10 bases. The ends lost 6 bases at V and 7 bases at J; junction bases unmatched: 2. The CDR3 sequence is 13 residues long. In germline, CDR1 is SGHVS, CDR2 FQNEAQ.

V gene TRBV28 combines with J gene TRBJ2-1, with TRBD1 identical over 8 bases. CDR1 and CDR2 from the germline V gene are MDHEN and SYDVKM. The CDR3 is 15 amino acids. With 7 bases clipped from V and 2 bases from J, the junction kept 7 bases outside the gene matches. The CDR3 protein is CASTSTGVTYNEQFF. The CDR3 nucleotides read TGTGCCAGCACTTCGACAGGGGTTACCTACAATGAGCAGTTCTTC.

This clone was counted once. The chain combines TRBV30 with TRBJ2-1, with TRBD2 identical over 10 bases. Trimming at V came to 7 bases and at J to 2 bases, leaving 8 bases not matched to a gene. The length of the CDR3 is 15 residues. The germline CDR1 and CDR2 sequences are GTSNPN and SVGIG (reference sequence). The CDR3 loop reads CASQRGGGPYNEQFF. The CDR3, as DNA: TGTGCCTCACAGCGGGGGGGCGGACCCTACAATGAGCAGTTCTTC.

This clone was counted a single time. The V gene is TRBV10-3, the J gene TRBJ2-3; 13 positions agree with TRBD2. The V gene's germline CDR1 is ENHRY and CDR2 SYGVKD. The CDR3 has 18 residues. The V and J ends lost 8 bases and 4 bases, in that order; junction bases with no gene match: 15. CDR3 in amino acids: CAIRSLAGGHNGADTQYF. CDR3 coding DNA: TGTGCCATCCGCTCACTAGCGGGGGGGCATAATGGTGCAGATACGCAGTATTTT.

The rearrangement uses TRBV3-1 (or the pseudogene TRBV3-2) and TRBJ2-7, with 8 positions matching TRBD2. The CDR3 extends over 15 amino acids. The V and J ends lost 1 base and 5 bases, in that order; junction bases with no gene match: 7. Germline CDR1 reads LGHDT; CDR2 reads YNNKEL (reference sequence). CDR3 loop: CASSQAGGPRDEQYF. The CDR3 bases are TGTGCCAGCAGCCAAGCGGGAGGGCCCAGGGACGAGCAGTACTTC.

This clone was found a few times. CDR3 DNA sequence: TGTGCCAGCAGCCCAACGACAGGGCACTCCTACAATGAGCAGTTCTTC. Translated, it gives CASSPTTGHSYNEQFF. This rearrangement joins TRBV11-3 to TRBJ2-1, with 7 bases matching TRBD1. The CDR3 has 16 residues. Germline V gives CDR1 SGHNT, CDR2 YENEEA. J gave up 0 bases and V 5 bases, and 7 bases lay outside the gene matches.

The chain couples TRBV3-1 (or the pseudogene TRBV3-2) to TRBJ2-2; 12 nucleotides line up with TRBD2. This CDR3 has 18 residues. V shed 3 bases and J 5 bases; nucleotides not matched to a gene: 10. Germline loops: CDR1 LGHDT, CDR2 YNNKEL (reference sequence). CDR3 amino acids: CASSHTGLAGGGTGELFF. Here the CDR3 DNA reads TGTGCCAGCAGCCATACGGGACTAGCGGGTGGAGGGACCGGGGAGCTGTTTTTT.

The V and J genes are TRBV6-5 and TRBJ1-5; TRBD1 matches 7 bases. The junction had 2 bases not matched to a gene; V was cut back by 0 bases and J by 3 bases. This CDR3 is 15 amino acids long. In germline, CDR1 is MNHEY, CDR2 SVGAGI. The DNA for the CDR3 is TGTGCCAGCAGTTACTCCAGGGGGGACAATCAGCCCCAGCATTTT. Translating it yields CASSYSRGDNQPQHF.

The CDR3 region is CASSYGPRLVGADTQYF. For the CDR3, the DNA is TGTGCCAGCAGTTACGGTCCGCGGCTAGTCGGGGCAGATACGCAGTATTTT. The V call is TRBV6-2 or TRBV6-3, the J call TRBJ2-3, with a weak D call TRBD2 (5 bases). Germline V gene lookup returns CDR1 MNHEY and CDR2 SVGEGT. The V end was cut by 2 bases, the J end by 4 bases, with 19 bases between. CDR3 length: 17 residues.

This chain uses TRBV19 with TRBJ1-1, with TRBD1 identical over 7 bases. The CDR3 contains 16 residues. The V and J ends lost 6 bases and 0 bases, in that order; junction bases with no gene match: 10. Germline CDR1 and CDR2: LNHDA and SQIVND (reference sequence). CDR3 amino acids: CASRETGLLMNTEAFF. DNA of the CDR3: TGTGCCAGTAGGGAGACAGGGTTACTAATGAACACTGAAGCTTTCTTT. The whole variable domain, remainder taken from reference TRBV19 and TRBJ1-1, is DGGITQSPKYLFRKEGQNVTLSCEQNLNHDAMYWYRQDPGQGLRLIYYSQIVNDFQKGDIAEGYSVSREKKESFPLTVTSAQKNPTAFYLCASRETGLLMNTEAFFGQGTRLTVV.

V usage is TRBV28 and J usage is TRBJ1-2; TRBD1 matches at 8 bases. After removal of 6 bases from V and 4 bases from J, the junction contained 7 bases not matched to a gene. Germline CDR1 is MDHEN and CDR2 is SYDVKM. The CDR3 consists of 14 residues. The CDR3 region is CASRGTGVGYGYTF. DNA of the CDR3: TGTGCCAGCAGAGGGACAGGAGTGGGCTATGGCTACACCTTC.

V usage is TRBV3-1 (or the pseudogene TRBV3-2) and J usage is TRBJ2-5, with 10 bases fitting TRBD2. Trimming at V came to 2 bases and at J to 4 bases, leaving 1 base not matched to a gene. CDR1 and CDR2 (germline): LGHDT, YNNKEL (reference sequence). The length of the CDR3 is 14 residues. CDR3 residues: CASSQKREGETQYF. The DNA of the CDR3 is TGTGCCAGCAGCCAAAAGCGGGAGGGAGAGACCCAGTACTTC.

This clone appeared once. Here the CDR3 DNA reads TGTGCCAGCAGGGGGCTAAGCAATCAGCCCCAGCATTTT. It is translated as CASRGLSNQPQHF. The V and J genes are TRBV2 and TRBJ1-5, with D possibly being TRBD1 (5 bases). Germline CDR1 SNHLY, CDR2 FYNNEI. The CDR3 consists of 13 residues. Trimming left V 6 bases short and J 1 base short, with 7 bases between.

The CDR3 here is CASSRGTGLFKLFF. The CDR3 DNA follows: TGTGCCAGCAGCCGCGGGACAGGGCTTTTCAAACTGTTTTTT. This chain joins TRBV5-8 and TRBJ1-4; 9 bases match TRBD1. This CDR3 comprises 14 residues. Trimming removed 4 bases from V and 11 bases from J; junction bases left unmatched: 9. CDR1 is SGHTS and CDR2 is YDEGEE in the germline V gene.

The chain employs TRBV20-1 and TRBJ1-2; D is uncertain. Trimming cost V 4 bases and J 7 bases, with 10 bases left between them. There are 11 residues in the CDR3. CDR1 DFQATT and CDR2 SNEGSKA come from the germline V gene (reference sequence). CDR3 sequence reads: CSATMSLGYTF. The CDR3 coding sequence is TGCAGTGCTACTATGTCCCTTGGCTACACCTTC.

V and J are TRBV12-3 or TRBV12-4 and TRBJ1-2; TRBD1 might be the D (5 bases). This CDR3 has 13 residues. V lost 2 bases to trimming and J lost 2 bases, with 6 bases between them. In DNA form, the CDR3 reads TGTGCCAGCAGTTTAAGGACAAACTATGGCTACACCTTC. Translating gives CASSLRTNYGYTF.